Listed below are T cell receptor beta chains from one sample, sequenced in a study of shared clonotypes between healthy human individuals. Generated by immunoSEQ multiplex PCR, the TCRdb table keeps only in-frame clones and is missing some. Of around 600,000 clones listed, 98% were seen once; the top ten hold 0.3%. Sequencing was performed on naive CD8+ T cells sorted from blood. The receptors derive from a man aged 30-40 years in good health. Both conserved end residues are part of each CDR3. The order of the fields is J gene, V gene, D gene, clone size, CDR3 protein, CDR3 DNA. D genes are given only for firm matches. Clone size appears in some rows only: once, few, many, or a class for an expanded clone.

TRBJ2-1	TRBV27	.	once	CAAQRVGIHNEQFF	TGTGCCGCACAGAGGGTAGGAATCCACAATGAGCAGTTCTTC
TRBJ1-5	TRBV7-9	.	.	CASTIEGQPQHF	TGTGCCAGCACCATCGAAGGTCAGCCCCAGCATTTT
TRBJ1-2	TRBV4-1	TRBD1	once	CASSQGGQTLHTF	TGCGCCAGCAGCCAAGGGGGACAGACGCTCCACACCTTC
TRBJ2-3	TRBV5-4	TRBD2	.	CASSLVAGADTQYF	TGTGCCAGCAGCTTGGTAGCGGGAGCAGATACGCAGTATTTT
TRBJ2-7	TRBV15	.	.	CATSRVNEGPYEQYF	TGTGCCACCAGCAGAGTTAACGAGGGGCCCTACGAGCAGTACTTC
TRBJ2-1	TRBV27	TRBD1	.	CASSLGTAYTNEQFF	TGTGCCAGCAGTTTAGGGACAGCCTATACCAATGAGCAGTTCTTC
TRBJ1-2	TRBV6-5	.	.	CASSYSEAYGYTF	TGTGCCAGCAGTTACTCAGAAGCTTATGGCTACACCTTC
TRBJ2-1	TRBV5-4	TRBD2	.	CASSLLGSGAYNEQFF	TGTGCCAGCAGCTTGTTGGGAAGCGGGGCGTACAATGAGCAGTTCTTC
TRBJ2-1	TRBV27	.	.	CASGPINEQFF	TGTGCCAGCGGACCGATTAATGAGCAGTTCTTC
TRBJ2-3	TRBV7-3	.	.	CASSLWDSFTDTQYF	TGTGCCAGCAGCCTTTGGGACTCCTTCACAGATACGCAGTATTTT
TRBJ1-1	TRBV27	.	.	CASSLRQGPEAFF	TGTGCCAGCAGTTTAAGGCAGGGGCCTGAAGCTTTCTTT
TRBJ2-2	TRBV12-5	TRBD1	.	CASAFGTAANTGELFF	TGTGCTAGTGCCTTCGGGACAGCCGCGAACACCGGGGAGCTGTTTTTT
TRBJ2-7	TRBV5-4	TRBD1	.	CANGDRADEQYF	TGTGCCAACGGGGACAGGGCGGACGAGCAGTACTTC
TRBJ2-3	TRBV10-1	.	.	CASSDDNTDTQYF	TGCGCCAGCAGCGACGACAACACAGATACGCAGTATTTT
TRBJ2-1	TRBV27	TRBD2	.	CASNTLAGGRNNEQFF	TGTGCCAGCAACACCCTAGCGGGAGGCCGAAACAATGAGCAGTTCTTC
TRBJ2-5	TRBV27	.	.	CASRPGIQETQYF	TGTGCCAGCAGGCCGGGAATACAAGAGACCCAGTACTTC
TRBJ2-1	TRBV7-8	TRBD2	.	CASSLALGTSRSLRNEQFF	TGTGCCAGCAGCTTAGCGCTTGGGACTAGCAGATCCCTACGGAATGAGCAGTTCTTC
TRBJ1-4	TRBV28	TRBD1	.	CASSLLDRGSEKLFF	TGTGCCAGCAGTTTATTGGACAGGGGAAGCGAAAAACTGTTTTTT
TRBJ2-7	TRBV5-1	.	.	CASTLATGSSYEQYF	TGCGCCAGCACCCTAGCGACAGGAAGCTCCTACGAGCAGTACTTC
TRBJ2-7	TRBV7-9	TRBD1	.	CASSLGQGARNEQYF	TGTGCCAGCAGCTTAGGACAGGGCGCGCGCAACGAGCAGTACTTC
TRBJ2-1	TRBV27	TRBD2	.	CASSFAGVGNEQFF	TGTGCCAGCAGTTTTGCGGGAGTTGGGAATGAGCAGTTCTTC
TRBJ2-1	TRBV4-1	.	once	CASSQDRSTYNEQFF	TGCGCCAGCAGCCAAGATAGGTCCACTTACAATGAGCAGTTCTTC
TRBJ2-5	TRBV27	TRBD2	.	CASSPGGERETQYF	TGTGCCAGCTCACCTGGGGGGGAGCGGGAGACCCAGTACTTC
TRBJ2-5	TRBV27	.	.	CASSPSRGWETQYF	TGTGCCAGCAGTCCAAGTAGGGGCTGGGAGACCCAGTACTTC
TRBJ2-7	TRBV5-1	TRBD2	.	CASSGGLAGAYEQYF	TGCGCCAGCAGCGGAGGACTAGCGGGAGCCTACGAGCAGTACTTC
TRBJ1-1	TRBV7-9	TRBD1	.	CASSSTRDRRGEAFF	TGTGCCAGCAGCTCAACCCGGGACAGGAGGGGTGAAGCTTTCTTT
TRBJ2-7	TRBV21-1	.	.	CASSLSSLLRGEVKYEQYF	TGTGCCAGCAGCCTCTCCTCACTCCTAAGGGGCGAGGTTAAGTACGAGCAGTACTTC
TRBJ2-7	TRBV5-1	.	.	CASSAGTGTYEQYF	TGCGCCAGCAGCGCCGGGACCGGGACTTACGAGCAGTACTTC
TRBJ2-3	TRBV7-3	.	.	CASGLSGETDTQYF	TGTGCCAGTGGACTTTCCGGAGAGACAGATACGCAGTATTTT